This T cell receptor beta chain was found in a study of control samples from healthy donors and cancer patients (TCRdb year 2020). The protocol used for the library was the immunoSEQ multiplex PCR assay. The source is immuneACCESS, and TCRdb retained only in-frame sequences with V and J called. Part of the clones is not carried over; for the studies checked, unresolved V genes explain less than half of this, and the remainder is unexplained. This sample gives some 140,000 clones in total; 80% to 90% of them show up just once. Together, the top ten hold around 8.2% of the sample. This clone occurred a few times. The clone's antigen remains unknown. One base away there is no much larger clone; base qualities are not given. From the germline V gene (reference sequence), CDR1 is LNHDA and CDR2 is SQIVND. Trimming removed 3 bases from V and 6 bases from J, leaving 9 bases between the germline ends. There are 12 amino acids in the CDR3, from cysteine to phenylalanine inclusive. Left in the record is the CDR3 DNA by itself, 36 bases read in frame from the first base.

The chain employs TRBV19 and TRBJ2-7; no confident D gene assignment can be made. The clonotype originates from a woman in her twenties or thirties in good health. Specimen: blood. CDR3 sequence: CASSIPGGEQYF. DNA sequence: TGTGCCAGTAGTATTCCCGGTGGCGAGCAGTACTTC.